Listed below are T cell receptor beta chains from one sample, sequenced in a study of OX40 agonist ivuxolimab in advanced cancers. Using immunoSEQ multiplex PCR, the repertoire was profiled, and TCRdb retains in-frame clones only, with some absent. The sample carries 40,000 to 60,000 clones, around 74% recorded once. The input for sequencing was CD4+ or CD8+ T cells sorted from blood, taken in a trial of the OX40 agonist ivuxolimab. The receptors were sampled from an adult with an advanced solid tumor such as melanoma, head and neck, liver or kidney cancer. The CDR3 runs from the conserved cysteine through the conserved F or W. D genes are given only for firm matches. The size entry is marked missing in some rows and otherwise reads once, few, many or a size class.

d_gene	abundance	v_gene	j_gene	CDR3aa	CDR3nt
-	-	TRBV5-4	TRBJ2-1	CASSLGLAGSYNEQFF	TGTGCCAGCAGCTTGGGCTTAGCAGGCTCCTACAATGAGCAGTTCTTC
TRBD2	-	TRBV9	TRBJ2-7	CASSVDTSGIGEQYF	TGTGCCAGCAGCGTGGACACTAGCGGGATCGGGGAGCAGTACTTC
TRBD1	-	TRBV4-3	TRBJ1-2	CASSQPDRGYGYTF	TGCGCCAGCAGCCAACCGGACAGGGGCTATGGCTACACCTTC
-	-	TRBV10-3	TRBJ1-2	CAISDRSRSFYGYTF	TGTGCCATCAGTGATCGCAGCCGCTCCTTCTATGGCTACACCTTC
TRBD1	-	TRBV25-1	TRBJ1-1	CASRQGPNTEAFF	TGTGCCAGCCGACAGGGACCGAACACTGAAGCTTTCTTT
-	-	TRBV9	TRBJ1-2	CASSARGIGRDNYGYTF	TGTGCCAGCAGCGCGAGAGGGATTGGCAGAGATAACTATGGCTACACCTTC
-	-	TRBV9	TRBJ2-1	CASSVGGAFHGEQFF	TGTGCCAGCAGCGTAGGAGGGGCGTTCCATGGGGAGCAGTTCTTC
-	-	TRBV11-2	TRBJ1-1	CASSLDRNTEAFF	TGTGCCAGCAGCTTGGACAGGAACACTGAAGCTTTCTTT
-	-	TRBV11-3	TRBJ1-1	CASSLNSVGSEAFF	TGTGCCAGCAGCTTAAATTCGGTGGGTTCTGAAGCTTTCTTT
-	-	TRBV7-9	TRBJ2-1	CASSLLASPRSEQFF	TGTGCCAGCAGCTTATTGGCTAGCCCTAGGAGTGAGCAGTTCTTC
TRBD1	-	TRBV9	TRBJ2-1	CASSARGSGQGGNEQFF	TGTGCCAGCAGCGCGAGGGGTTCGGGACAGGGTGGCAATGAGCAGTTCTTC
TRBD2	-	TRBV6-5	TRBJ2-3	CASSPAGGSIDTQYF	TGTGCCAGCAGCCCCGCGGGGGGCTCGATAGATACGCAGTATTTT
TRBD1	once	TRBV30	TRBJ1-2	CAVRGQGSYGYTF	TGTGCCGTAAGGGGGCAGGGCTCGTATGGCTACACCTTC
TRBD2	-	TRBV19	TRBJ2-7	CASSPGLAGDEQYF	TGTGCCAGTAGTCCAGGACTAGCGGGAGACGAGCAGTACTTC
-	few	TRBV7-8	TRBJ2-3	CASSSRGPTGVARGGLTDTQYF	TGTGCCAGCAGCTCCCGGGGCCCCACAGGCGTAGCCAGAGGGGGTTTGACAGATACGCAGTATTTT
-	few	TRBV6-5	TRBJ1-1	CATTGASEAFF	TGTGCCACGACTGGGGCCTCTGAAGCTTTCTTT
-	-	TRBV14	TRBJ1-6	CASSRVGSNNSPLHF	TGTGCCAGCAGCCGAGTGGGATCCAATAATTCACCCCTCCACTTT
-	-	TRBV27	TRBJ2-5	CASSPRLGPWETQYF	TGTGCCAGCAGTCCCCGACTAGGCCCCTGGGAGACCCAGTACTTC
-	-	TRBV5-6	TRBJ1-4	CASGRATNEKLFF	TGTGCCAGCGGCAGGGCGACTAATGAAAAACTGTTTTTT
-	few	TRBV11-1	TRBJ1-1	CASSTGSVAFF	TGTGCCAGCAGCACCGGATCAGTGGCTTTCTTT
TRBD2	few	TRBV11-2	TRBJ2-7	CASSPLGGRLYEQYF	TGTGCCAGCAGCCCACTAGGCGGGAGGCTCTACGAGCAGTACTTC
-	-	TRBV5-1	TRBJ1-3	CASSLGSGSGNTIYF	TGCGCCAGCAGCTTAGGGTCAGGATCTGGAAACACCATATATTTT
-	-	TRBV5-1	TRBJ2-3	CASSSTAAGEDTQYF	TGCGCCAGCAGCTCTACAGCCGCTGGAGAAGATACGCAGTATTTT
-	few	TRBV11-2	TRBJ1-4	CASSSYPAGDGEKLFF	TGTGCCAGCAGCTCCTACCCAGCGGGAGATGGTGAAAAACTGTTTTTT
-	once	TRBV6-1	TRBJ2-3	CASSEVGTSPTDTQYF	TGTGCCAGCAGTGAAGTAGGCACTAGCCCTACAGATACGCAGTATTTT
-	-	TRBV9	TRBJ1-1	CASSVFPGTEAFF	TGTGCCAGCAGCGTTTTCCCGGGCACTGAAGCTTTCTTT
-	-	TRBV7-8	TRBJ2-1	CASSRVYRGVDEQFF	TGTGCCAGCAGCCGTGTCTATAGGGGGGTCGATGAGCAGTTCTTC
-	-	TRBV7-3	TRBJ2-2	CASSSDGRNTGELFF	TGTGCCAGCAGCTCCGACGGCCGAAACACCGGGGAGCTGTTTTTT
-	-	TRBV18	TRBJ1-1	CASSRKEDTEAFF	TGTGCCAGCTCACGGAAGGAGGACACTGAAGCTTTCTTT
TRBD2	once	TRBV6-5	TRBJ2-7	CASSYSGGSNTYEQYF	TGTGCCAGCAGTTACTCGGGCGGGAGTAACACCTACGAGCAGTACTTC
-	-	TRBV2	TRBJ2-4	CASRDTGRVAKNIQYF	TGTGCCAGCAGGGACACAGGGCGCGTAGCCAAAAACATTCAGTACTTC
-	-	TRBV7-2	TRBJ2-7	CASASATYEQYF	TGTGCCAGCGCTAGCGCAACCTACGAGCAGTACTTC
-	-	TRBV21-1	TRBJ2-7	CASSGGGGYEQYF	TGTGCCAGCAGCGGTGGGGGAGGCTACGAGCAGTACTTC
TRBD2	-	TRBV6-1	TRBJ2-1	CASSEALAPTSGIDNEQFF	TGTGCCAGCAGTGAAGCGTTAGCCCCGACTAGCGGAATCGACAATGAGCAGTTCTTC
-	-	TRBV15	TRBJ1-1	CATSIGQNTEAFF	TGTGCCACCAGCATAGGACAGAACACTGAAGCTTTCTTT
TRBD2	-	TRBV7-2	TRBJ2-7	CASSLYIAGAREQYF	TGTGCCAGCAGCTTGTATATTGCGGGAGCAAGGGAGCAGTACTTC
TRBD1	once	TRBV18	TRBJ1-1	CASSNRGYTEAFF	TGTGCCAGCTCTAACAGGGGATACACTGAAGCTTTCTTT
-	-	TRBV7-2	TRBJ2-2	CASSLEDLNTGELFF	TGTGCCAGCAGCTTAGAGGACCTTAACACCGGGGAGCTGTTTTTT
-	few	TRBV6-5	TRBJ2-1	CASRLAEGGINEQFF	TGTGCCAGCAGGCTAGCGGAGGGGGGAATCAATGAGCAGTTCTTC
TRBD2	-	TRBV2	TRBJ2-5	CASSGLAGGETQYF	TGTGCCAGCAGTGGACTAGCGGGAGGTGAGACCCAGTACTTC